This entry lists 24 T cell receptor beta chains sequenced from one sample in a study of shared clonotypes between healthy human individuals. Cells designated naive CD8 were CD45RO-negative and were positively selected for CCR7, with terminally differentiated effector memory CD45RA+ cells excluded. Here immunoSEQ multiplex PCR was the method, and the copy in TCRdb shows in-frame clones only, minus some. The profile covers roughly 2.1 million clones, with about 92% appearing a single time and more than 1.5% taken by the ten largest. The specimen was naive CD8+ T cells from PBMCs. The receptors shown here come from a man in his late teens or twenties in good health. Some clones in this sample may be carry-over from other donors' samples.

The genes are TRBV28 and TRBJ1-2; D is perhaps TRBD1 (6 bases). The germline V gene encodes CDR1 MDHEN and CDR2 SYDVKM. CDR3 length: 15 residues. Trimming took 5 bases from V and 2 from J, leaving 15 bases between them. Written as DNA, the CDR3 is TGTGCCAGCAGTCCCCGGACAGCCATCAACTATGGCTACACCTTC. This sequence encodes CASSPRTAINYGYTF.

A note on this clone: Different DNA sequences within this sample yield the same CDR3. The chain employs TRBV19 and TRBJ2-1; 8 nucleotides agree with TRBD2. This CDR3 is 13 amino acids long. The junction had 1 base not matched to a gene; V was cut back by 2 bases and J by 7 bases. Germline V gene data show CDR1 as LNHDA and CDR2 as SQIVND (reference sequence). CDR3 nucleotide sequence: TGTGCCAGTAGTATATCGGGGGGGAATGAGCAGTTCTTC. Protein: CASSISGGNEQFF.

V and J are TRBV7-2 and TRBJ1-1, with 10 bases aligning to TRBD1. The CDR3 consists of 14 residues. J gave up 4 bases and V 1 base, and 0 bases lay outside the gene matches. Germline V gives CDR1 SGHTA, CDR2 FQGNSA. CDR3 sequence reads: CASSLGQGATEAFF. Here the CDR3 DNA reads TGTGCCAGCAGCTTAGGACAGGGGGCCACTGAAGCTTTCTTT. Complete variable domain (other parts from reference TRBV7-2 and TRBJ1-1): GAGVSQSPSNKVTEKGKDVELRCDPISGHTALYWYRQSLGQGLEFLIYFQGNSAPDKSGLPSDRFSAERTGGSVSTLTIQRTQQEDSAVYLCASSLGQGATEAFFGQGTRLTVV.

The chain couples TRBV5-6 to TRBJ2-1; D assignment may be TRBD1 or TRBD2 (5 bases each). The germline V gene encodes CDR1 SGHDT and CDR2 YYEEEE. The CDR3 is 16 residues long. V lost 0 bases and J 4 bases, leaving 14 bases between the germline ends. This chain's CDR3 is CASSLEWDHRYNEQFF. CDR3 nucleotides: TGTGCCAGCAGCTTGGAGTGGGACCATCGATACAATGAGCAGTTCTTC.

This sequence joins TRBV7-8 and TRBJ1-1; TRBD1 might be the D (6 bases). Trimming removed 0 bases from V and 12 bases from J, with 17 bases in between. This CDR3 has 14 amino acids. CDR1 is SGHVS and CDR2 is FQNEAQ in the germline V gene. The CDR3 here is CASSLALGGGGTFF. The CDR3 coding sequence is TGTGCCAGCAGCTTAGCGTTGGGAGGGGGGGGAACTTTCTTT.

There are a few counts of this clone. The chain is built from TRBV9 and TRBJ1-1; a possible D gene is TRBD1 (6 bases). This CDR3 has 13 residues. Per germline, CDR1 SGDLS and CDR2 YYNGEE. The ends were cut back, 3 bases at V and 8 bases at J, with 14 bases in the middle. The CDR3 is CASSERGSKEAFF. As DNA, the CDR3 is TGTGCCAGCAGCGAGAGGGGGTCGAAAGAAGCTTTCTTT. Looking up the rest from reference TRBV9 and TRBJ1-1 gives the full variable domain: DSGVTQTPKHLITATGQRVTLRCSPRSGDLSVYWYQQSLDQGLQFLIQYYNGEERAKGNILERFSAQQFPDLHSELNLSSLELGDSALYFCASSERGSKEAFFGQGTRLTVV.

The chain is built from TRBV19 and TRBJ1-5; D perhaps matches TRBD1 (6 bases). The CDR3 runs 13 residues. V was pared by 8 bases and J by 1 base, with 9 bases between. Germline loops: CDR1 LNHDA, CDR2 SQIVND (reference sequence). CDR3 sequence (DNA): TGTGCCAGTGAGGGGGGGAGCAATCAGCCCCAGCATTTT. It codes for CASEGGSNQPQHF.

This clone has only one observation. Other DNA sequences in this sample translate to the same CDR3. This chain joins TRBV11-2 and TRBJ2-6, with a tentative D call TRBD1 (5 bases). V was clipped by 1 base and J by 2 bases, with 9 bases between them. This CDR3 spans 16 amino acids. Germline V CDR1 and CDR2: SGHAT, FQNNGV. The CDR3 DNA follows: TGTGCCAGCAGCTTAGGTCCAGGGACTGGGGCCAACGTCCTGACTTTC. It specifies CASSLGPGTGANVLTF.

This clone showed up just once. V usage is TRBV21-1 and J usage is TRBJ1-2; the table calls TRBD1, which could not be checked here. TRBV21-1 counts as a pseudogene. CDR3 length: 18 residues. Here the CDR3 DNA reads TGTGCCAGCAGCAAGCGCTTTTGTCAGGGGCTTACTAACTATGGCTACACCTTC. Encoded protein: CASSKRFCQGLTNYGYTF.

The rearrangement uses TRBV27 and TRBJ2-6, with a weak D call TRBD2 (6 bases). The CDR3 sequence is 16 residues long. Germline V gene sequence: CDR1 MNHEY, CDR2 SMNVEV (reference sequence). V gave up 5 bases and J gave up 4 bases, with 15 bases separating them. Written as DNA, the CDR3 is TGTGCCAGCAGTGTGGTTGGGGACTCCGGGGCCAACGTCCTGACTTTC. Translation: CASSVVGDSGANVLTF.

The gene calls are TRBV11-2 and TRBJ2-7; D is uncertain. Per germline, CDR1 SGHAT and CDR2 FQNNGV. V was pared by 2 bases and J by 2 bases, with 16 bases between. The CDR3 has 16 residues. This CDR3 reads CASSLNARGTPYEQYF. The CDR3 coding sequence is TGTGCCAGCAGCTTAAACGCCCGCGGTACACCCTACGAGCAGTACTTC. Full variable domain (missing parts from reference TRBV11-2 and TRBJ2-7): EAGVAQSPRYKIIEKRQSVAFWCNPISGHATLYWYQQILGQGPKLLIQFQNNGVVDDSQLPKDRFSAERLKGVDSTLKIQPAKLEDSAVYLCASSLNARGTPYEQYFGPGTRLTVT.

The rearrangement links TRBV27 to TRBJ2-7, with TRBD2 matching 7 bases. Trimming took 8 bases from V and 1 from J; bases not matched to a gene: 11. The CDR3 spans 15 residues. Germline V lookup: CDR1 MNHEY, CDR2 SMNVEV (reference sequence). CDR3 in DNA: TGTGCCAGCGGTTACTCGGGGGGAACGTCCTACGAGCAGTACTTC. It specifies CASGYSGGTSYEQYF.

The chain uses TRBV9 and TRBJ2-2; D gene ambiguous. This CDR3 spans 18 amino acids. V was pared by 0 bases and J by 0 bases, with 15 bases between. CDR1 SGDLS and CDR2 YYNGEE come from the germline V gene. The CDR3 sequence is CASSVASRSITNTGELFF. CDR3 coding DNA: TGTGCCAGCAGCGTAGCCTCGAGGAGCATCACGAACACCGGGGAGCTGTTTTTT.

The count of this clone is one. This chain joins TRBV27 and TRBJ2-3; tentatively, D is TRBD1 or TRBD2 (5 bases each). This CDR3 spans 15 amino acids. Trimming cost V 7 bases and J 3 bases, with 17 bases left between them. Germline V gives CDR1 MNHEY, CDR2 SMNVEV (reference sequence). The CDR3 DNA follows: TGTGCCAGCACTCTGATGGGGGTAGAAACAGATACGCAGTATTTT. This encodes CASTLMGVETDTQYF.

The chain is built from TRBV6-5 and TRBJ2-7; D remains ambiguous. V was shortened by 3 bases and J by 3 bases, with 15 bases between the two germline ends. Germline V gene data show CDR1 as MNHEY and CDR2 as SVGAGI. CDR3 length: 15 residues. Here the CDR3 reads CASSYMVGPGYEQYF. The CDR3 DNA is TGTGCCAGCAGTTATATGGTCGGGCCAGGCTACGAGCAGTACTTC.

J is TRBJ2-7 and V is TRBV6-5; D possibly corresponds to TRBD2 (6 bases). Deletions cut 10 bases from V and 1 base from J, with 11 bases between. There are 12 residues in the CDR3. CDR1 is MNHEY, CDR2 SVGAGI, per germline. The DNA for the CDR3 is TGTGCCACCGCGGGACTGTCCTACGAGCAGTACTTC. Encoded protein: CATAGLSYEQYF.

CDR3 residues: CSVQPEGRRETQYF. The CDR3 nucleotides are TGCAGCGTTCAACCCGAGGGGCGACGAGAGACCCAGTACTTC. The chain has TRBV29-1 and TRBJ2-5; the D gene could be TRBD1 or TRBD2 (5 bases each). Germline CDR1 SQVTM, CDR2 ANQGSEA. Trimming took off 5 bases at V and 4 bases at J, with 17 bases between the two ends. CDR3 length: 14 amino acids.

The gene calls are TRBV28 and TRBJ1-2; TRBD1 might be the D (5 bases). The CDR3 spans 14 residues. In germline, CDR1 is MDHEN, CDR2 SYDVKM. Trimming pared 5 bases from V and 4 bases from J, leaving 14 bases between. DNA for the CDR3: TGTGCCAGCAGTCGGGACCGACTTCCCTATGGCTACACCTTC. Amino acid sequence: CASSRDRLPYGYTF.

The genes are TRBV4-2 and TRBJ2-7, with TRBD2 identical over 12 bases. Germline CDR1 is LGHNA and CDR2 is YNFKEQ. V was pared by 1 base and J by 3 bases, with 4 bases of the junction left unmatched. The CDR3 runs 16 residues. The CDR3 region is CASSQALAGGIYEQYF. For the CDR3, the DNA is TGTGCCAGCAGCCAAGCCCTAGCGGGAGGGATCTACGAGCAGTACTTC.

The V gene is TRBV5-6, the J gene TRBJ2-5; a possible D gene is TRBD2 (6 bases). Germline CDR1 and CDR2: SGHDT and YYEEEE. V was pared by 0 bases and J by 3 bases, with 18 bases between. The CDR3 contains 17 residues. CDR3 region: CASSLAAVGTPKETQYF. The CDR3, as DNA: TGTGCCAGCAGCTTGGCGGCCGTCGGGACTCCGAAAGAGACCCAGTACTTC.

The V call is TRBV12-5, the J call TRBJ1-5, with D unresolved. The germline V and J ends were trimmed by 4 bases and 0 bases, with 7 bases remaining between them. The CDR3 spans 14 residues. From germline, CDR1 is LGHNT and CDR2 FRNRAP. CDR3 coding DNA: TGTGCTAGTGGTTCTTTCAATAGCAATCAGCCCCAGCATTTT. Translated: CASGSFNSNQPQHF.

This clone was detected once. Other nucleotide sequences in the sample specify the same CDR3. The chain combines TRBV28 with TRBJ1-2; no definite D call. The V gene's germline CDR1 is MDHEN and CDR2 SYDVKM. V was shortened by 2 bases and J by 3 bases, with 7 bases between the two germline ends. The CDR3 spans 13 residues. CDR3 nucleotides: TGTGCCAGCAGTTTACGTTCAGACTATGGCTACACCTTC. Encoded protein: CASSLRSDYGYTF.

The V and J genes are TRBV12-5 and TRBJ2-3; TRBD1 agrees at 12 bases. The CDR3 extends over 17 amino acids. Trimming took 0 bases from V and 5 from J; bases not matched to a gene: 6. The germline gives CDR1 LGHNT, CDR2 FRNRAP. The CDR3 here is CASGLVPGQGAEDTQYF. The CDR3 nucleotides are TGTGCTAGTGGTTTGGTCCCGGGACAGGGGGCTGAAGATACGCAGTATTTT. Full variable domain (missing parts from reference TRBV12-5 and TRBJ2-3): DARVTQTPRHKVTEMGQEVTMRCQPILGHNTVFWYRQTMMQGLELLAYFRNRAPLDDSGMPKDRFSAEMPDATLATLKIQPSEPRDSAVYFCASGLVPGQGAEDTQYFGPGTRLTVL.

This clone was detected once. The rearrangement links TRBV2 to TRBJ2-1; TRBD2 might be the D (5 bases). The CDR3 runs 14 residues. CDR1 and CDR2 from the germline V gene are SNHLY and FYNNEI. V lost 10 bases and J lost 0, with 13 bases in between. CDR3 bases: TGTGCCATCTCGGGGTTTAGCTCCTACAATGAGCAGTTCTTC. This gives the protein CAISGFSSYNEQFF.